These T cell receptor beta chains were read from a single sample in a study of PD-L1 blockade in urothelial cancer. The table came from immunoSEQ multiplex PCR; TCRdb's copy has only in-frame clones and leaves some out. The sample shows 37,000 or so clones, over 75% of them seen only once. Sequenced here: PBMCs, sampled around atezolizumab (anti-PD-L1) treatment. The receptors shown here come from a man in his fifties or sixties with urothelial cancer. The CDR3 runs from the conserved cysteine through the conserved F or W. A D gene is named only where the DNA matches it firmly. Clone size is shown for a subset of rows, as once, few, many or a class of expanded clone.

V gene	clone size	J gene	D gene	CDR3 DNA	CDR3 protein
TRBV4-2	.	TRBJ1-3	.	TGTGCCAGCAGCCAAGCTCCAGACTCTGGAAACACCATATATTTT	CASSQAPDSGNTIYF
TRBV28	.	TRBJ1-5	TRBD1	TGTGCCAGCAGTGCCGGGACAGAAAATCAGCCCCAGCATTTT	CASSAGTENQPQHF
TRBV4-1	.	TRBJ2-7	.	TGCGCCAGCAGCTATGGACAGACCTACGAGCAGTACTTC	CASSYGQTYEQYF
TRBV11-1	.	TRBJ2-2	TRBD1	TGTGCCAGCAGCTTACGAAATAACAGGGGTGCGGGGGAGCTGTTTTTT	CASSLRNNRGAGELFF
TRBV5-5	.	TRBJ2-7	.	TGTGCCAGCAGCTTGGTGGGCAGGTCCTACGAGCAGTACTTC	CASSLVGRSYEQYF
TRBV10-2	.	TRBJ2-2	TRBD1	TGCGCCAGCAGTGGGGACAGGGACGGGGGATACACCGGGGAGCTGTTTTTT	CASSGDRDGGYTGELFF
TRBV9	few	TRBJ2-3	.	TGTGCCAGCAGCGCCCCAGGGGTTGCTTGGGGCACAGATACGCAGTATTTT	CASSAPGVAWGTDTQYF
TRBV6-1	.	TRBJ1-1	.	TGTGCCAGCAGTGAAAGGGGGGGAGGGGGTCGGATGAACACTGAAGCTTTCTTT	CASSERGGGGRMNTEAFF
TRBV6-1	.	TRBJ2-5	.	TGTGCCAGCATGAGGGGGGGCGCGGGAGAGACCCAGTACTTC	CASMRGGAGETQYF
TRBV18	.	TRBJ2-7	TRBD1	TGTGCCAGCTCACGGACAGGGCTTGACGAGCAGTACTTC	CASSRTGLDEQYF
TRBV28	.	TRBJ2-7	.	TGTGCCAGCAGTTTAGCAGGTATGACCCCCTACGAGCAGTACTTC	CASSLAGMTPYEQYF
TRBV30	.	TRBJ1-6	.	TGTGCCTGGAGTGTACGGCACGGAGGGGCCTATAATTCACCCCTCCACTTT	CAWSVRHGGAYNSPLHF
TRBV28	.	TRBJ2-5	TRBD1	TGTGCCAGCAGACCAGCAGGCGGGACAGGGCTTTTGGGGACCCAGTACTTC	CASRPAGGTGLLGTQYF
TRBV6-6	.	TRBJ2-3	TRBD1	TGTGCCAGCAGTTCGCCGGGACAGTTCACAGATACGCAGTATTTT	CASSSPGQFTDTQYF
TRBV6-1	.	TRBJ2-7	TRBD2	TGTGCCAGCAGTGAGTTGCTAGCGGGGGGCACATACGAGCAGTACTTC	CASSELLAGGTYEQYF
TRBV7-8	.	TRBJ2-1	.	TGTGCCAGCAGCTTACGGGGTTTCCCCGGCGATGAGCAGTTCTTC	CASSLRGFPGDEQFF
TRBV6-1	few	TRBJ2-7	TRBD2	TGTGCCAGCAGTGAAGCCCCTAGCGGGGGGGTGTACGAGCAGTACTTC	CASSEAPSGGVYEQYF
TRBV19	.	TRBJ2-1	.	TGTGCCAGTAGTATAGACGTTAGGAGGACCTACAATGAGCAGTTCTTC	CASSIDVRRTYNEQFF